What follows is one TCR beta chain and its context. The sample is drawn from a study of T cell changes during pregnancy in multiple sclerosis. Produced via immunoSEQ multiplex PCR; TCRdb's table is partial and in-frame only. The sample contains fewer than 60,000 clones, approximately 90% of which appear only once. J was trimmed by 6 bases and V by 4 bases; bases with no gene match: 7. The length of the CDR3 is 17 residues. The germline V gene has CDR1 SGHVS and CDR2 FQNEAQ. V and J are TRBV7-8 and TRBJ2-3, with 16 bases that match TRBD2. Sequencing was performed on CD4+ T cells from peripheral blood mononuclear cells, taken after pregnancy. The clonotype was recovered from a female donor with multiple sclerosis, enrolled in a pregnancy study. In DNA form, the CDR3 reads TGTGCCAGCAGCTCGGGACTAGCGGGAGGGGCTGGGGATACGCAGTATTTT. It is translated as CASSSGLAGGAGDTQYF.